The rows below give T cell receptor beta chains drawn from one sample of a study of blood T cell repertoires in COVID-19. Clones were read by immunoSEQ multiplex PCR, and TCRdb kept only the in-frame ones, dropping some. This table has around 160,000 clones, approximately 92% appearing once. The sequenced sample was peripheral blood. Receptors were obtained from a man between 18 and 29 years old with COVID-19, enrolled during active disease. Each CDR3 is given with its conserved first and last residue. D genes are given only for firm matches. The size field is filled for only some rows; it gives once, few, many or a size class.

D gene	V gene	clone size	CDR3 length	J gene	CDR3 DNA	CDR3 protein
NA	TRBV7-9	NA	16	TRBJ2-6	TGTGCCAGCAGTCCGACAGCCAGAGCAGGGGCCAACGTCCTGACTTTC	CASSPTARAGANVLTF
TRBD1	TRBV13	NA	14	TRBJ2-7	TGTGCCAGCAGCGTCGGGACAGGGGACTACGAGCAGTACTTC	CASSVGTGDYEQYF
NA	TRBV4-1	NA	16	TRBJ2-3	TGCGCCAGCAGCCAAGATCTGAGCGGTAGCACAGATACGCAGTATTTT	CASSQDLSGSTDTQYF
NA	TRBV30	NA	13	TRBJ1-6	TGTGCCTGGAGTAAGGGAGCGAGTTCACCCCTCCACTTT	CAWSKGASSPLHF
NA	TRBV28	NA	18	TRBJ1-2	TGTGCCAGCAGTTTTATTCTGGGAGGAGGGCCTTCTAACTATGGCTACACCTTC	CASSFILGGGPSNYGYTF
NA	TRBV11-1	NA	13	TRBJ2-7	TGTGCCAGCAGCATACTCCTCTCCTACGAGCAGTACTTC	CASSILLSYEQYF
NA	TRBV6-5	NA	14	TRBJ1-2	TGTGCCAGCAGTTACTCGTCAGGGAACTATGGCTACACCTTC	CASSYSSGNYGYTF
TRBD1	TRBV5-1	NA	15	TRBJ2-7	TGCGCCAGCAGCTTCCGACAGGGGAGGTCCTACGAGCAGTACTTC	CASSFRQGRSYEQYF
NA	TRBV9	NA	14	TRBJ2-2	TGTGCCAGCAGCGGACAACAGACCACCGGGGAGCTGTTTTTT	CASSGQQTTGELFF
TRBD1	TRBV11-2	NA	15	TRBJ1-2	TGTGCCAGCAGCTTCTTTGGCAGGGGGAACTATGGCTACACCTTC	CASSFFGRGNYGYTF
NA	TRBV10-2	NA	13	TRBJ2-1	TGCGCCAGCAGTGGGAGCTCCTACAATGAGCAGTTCTTC	CASSGSSYNEQFF
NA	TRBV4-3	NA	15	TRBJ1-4	TGCGCCAGCAGCCACTACGACAGGTTCGGAGAAAAACTGTTTTTT	CASSHYDRFGEKLFF
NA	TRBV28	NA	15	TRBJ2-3	TGTGCCAGCAGTTTTCGGTCCGGGGTCACAGGGACGCAGTATTTT	CASSFRSGVTGTQYF
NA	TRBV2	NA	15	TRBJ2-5	TGTGCCAGCAGTCAGACAGGCCGATTCCAAGAGACCCAGTACTTC	CASSQTGRFQETQYF
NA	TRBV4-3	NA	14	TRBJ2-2	TGCGCCAGCAGCCAAGATATAAACACCGGGGAGCTGTTTTTT	CASSQDINTGELFF
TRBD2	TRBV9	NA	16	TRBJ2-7	TGTGCCAGCAGCGTAGCCGTAAGAGCGGGAGGCGACGAGCAGTACTTC	CASSVAVRAGGDEQYF
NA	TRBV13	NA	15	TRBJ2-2	TGTGCCAGCAGCTTAGGTCCGGTGAACACCGGGGAGCTGTTTTTT	CASSLGPVNTGELFF
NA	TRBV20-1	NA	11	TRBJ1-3	TGCAGTGCAAGGAAGACAGACACCATATATTTT	CSARKTDTIYF
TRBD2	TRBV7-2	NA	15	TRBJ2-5	TGTGCCAGCAGCTTATCAGCGGGATTGCAAGAGACCCAGTACTTC	CASSLSAGLQETQYF
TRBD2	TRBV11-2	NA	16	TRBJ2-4	TGTGCCAGCAGCTTGCTAGCGGGCCTAGCCAAAAACATTCAGTACTTC	CASSLLAGLAKNIQYF
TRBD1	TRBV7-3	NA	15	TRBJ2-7	TGTGCCAGCAGCATGGACAGGGGAGAATCCTACGAGCAGTACTTC	CASSMDRGESYEQYF
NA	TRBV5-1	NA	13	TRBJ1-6	TGCGCCAGCAGCTTGGACACCAATTCACCCCTCCACTTT	CASSLDTNSPLHF
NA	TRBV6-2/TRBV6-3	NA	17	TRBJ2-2	TGTGCCAGCAGTTACTCCCTAGGGAGCATGAACACCGGGGAGCTGTTTTTT	CASSYSLGSMNTGELFF
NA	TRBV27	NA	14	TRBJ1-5	TGTGCCAGCAGTTTAGGAGGGAGCAATCAGCCCCAGCATTTT	CASSLGGSNQPQHF
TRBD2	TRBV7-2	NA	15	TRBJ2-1	TGTGCCAGCAGCCCCGGGCTAGCGGGCCTCAATGAGCAGTTCTTC	CASSPGLAGLNEQFF
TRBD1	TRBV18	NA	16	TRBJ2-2	TGTGCCAGCTCGCGAGAGGGACAGGGGAACACCGGGGAGCTGTTTTTT	CASSREGQGNTGELFF
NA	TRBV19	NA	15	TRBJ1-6	TGTGCCAGTAGTATATCCGGCCAGGGGAGTTCACCCCTCCACTTT	CASSISGQGSSPLHF
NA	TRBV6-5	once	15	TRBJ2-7	TGTGCCAGCAGGTTAACAAGGGGCCGCTCCTACGAGCAGTACTTC	CASRLTRGRSYEQYF
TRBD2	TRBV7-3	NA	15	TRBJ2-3	TGTGCCAGCAAGTCTAGCGGGAGAGCCACAGATACGCAGTATTTT	CASKSSGRATDTQYF
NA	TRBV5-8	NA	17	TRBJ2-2	TGTGCCAGCACCTCCCGTGGGGCGACAACGAACACCGGGGAGCTGTTTTTT	CASTSRGATTNTGELFF
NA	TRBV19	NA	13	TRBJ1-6	TGTGCCAGTAGTCCGGGAGTAAATTCACCCCTCCACTTT	CASSPGVNSPLHF
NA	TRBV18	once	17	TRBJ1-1	TGTGCCAGCTCACGGTGGCCAGTTGAGTCTCGGGGCACTGAAGCTTTCTTT	CASSRWPVESRGTEAFF
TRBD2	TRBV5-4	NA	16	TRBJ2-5	TGTGCCAGCAGCGGGGCTGGGGACTATCTCCAAGAGACCCAGTACTTC	CASSGAGDYLQETQYF
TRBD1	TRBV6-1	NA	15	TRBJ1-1	TGTGCCAGCAGTGAACGGTGGGACAGGCCTGCAGAAGCTTTCTTT	CASSERWDRPAEAFF
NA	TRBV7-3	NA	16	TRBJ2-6	TGTGCCAGCAGCTTGGGGGCCTTATCTGGGGCCAACGTCCTGACTTTC	CASSLGALSGANVLTF
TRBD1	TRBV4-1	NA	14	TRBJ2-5	TGCGCCAGCAGCCTCCGGACAGGGCAAGAGACCCAGTACTTC	CASSLRTGQETQYF
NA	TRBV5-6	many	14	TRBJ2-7	TGTGCCAGCAGCTCGGACACCCTCTCCTACGAGCAGTACTTC	CASSSDTLSYEQYF
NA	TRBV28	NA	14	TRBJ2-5	TGTGCCAGCAGTTCCGGGTCCCTTCAAGAGACCCAGTACTTC	CASSSGSLQETQYF
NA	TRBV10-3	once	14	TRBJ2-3	TGTGCCATCAGTGAGTCGACTTCCGCAGATACGCAGTATTTT	CAISESTSADTQYF
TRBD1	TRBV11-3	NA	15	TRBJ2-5	TGTGCCAGCAGCAGACGGACAGGGAAGGGAGAGACCCAGTACTTC	CASSRRTGKGETQYF
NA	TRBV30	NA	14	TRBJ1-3	TGTGCCTGGAACCGGGACAACTCTGGAAACACCATATATTTT	CAWNRDNSGNTIYF
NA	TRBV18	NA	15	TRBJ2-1	TGTGCCAGCTCACCAGGCCTGTCTTCCTACAATGAGCAGTTCTTC	CASSPGLSSYNEQFF
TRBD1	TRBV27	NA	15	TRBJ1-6	TGTGCCAGCAGTTTAGGGACAGGGGGCAATTCACCCCTCCACTTT	CASSLGTGGNSPLHF
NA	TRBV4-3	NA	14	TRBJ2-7	TGCGCCAGCAGCCTGGGAGGGGGGGCCTACGAGCAGTACTTC	CASSLGGGAYEQYF
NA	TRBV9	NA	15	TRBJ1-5	TGTGCCAGCAGCGAGGGAGTTGGAAGCAATCAGCCCCAGCATTTT	CASSEGVGSNQPQHF
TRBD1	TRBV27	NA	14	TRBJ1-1	TGTGCCAGCAGAAAGAGACAGGGGGACGCTGAAGCTTTCTTT	CASRKRQGDAEAFF